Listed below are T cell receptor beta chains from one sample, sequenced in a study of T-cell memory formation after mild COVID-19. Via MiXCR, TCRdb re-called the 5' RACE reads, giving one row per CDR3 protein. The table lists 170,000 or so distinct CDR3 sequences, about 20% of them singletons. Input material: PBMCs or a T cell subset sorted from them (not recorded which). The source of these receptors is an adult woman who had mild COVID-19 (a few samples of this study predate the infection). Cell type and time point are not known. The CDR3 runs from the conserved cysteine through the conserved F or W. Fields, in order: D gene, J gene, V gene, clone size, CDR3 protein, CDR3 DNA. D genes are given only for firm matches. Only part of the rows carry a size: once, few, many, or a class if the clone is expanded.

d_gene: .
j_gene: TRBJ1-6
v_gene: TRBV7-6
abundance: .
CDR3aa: CASSLGGYNSPLHF
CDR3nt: TGTGCCAGCAGCTTAGGAGGATATAATTCACCCCTCCACTTT

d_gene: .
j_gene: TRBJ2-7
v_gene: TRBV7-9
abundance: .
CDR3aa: CASSQRWGEQYF
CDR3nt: TGTGCCAGCAGCCAGCGGTGGGGAGAGCAGTACTTC

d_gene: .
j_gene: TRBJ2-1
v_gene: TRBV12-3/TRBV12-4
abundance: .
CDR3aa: CASSNTGTQPYNEQFF
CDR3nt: TGTGCCAGCAGCAATACCGGGACCCAACCCTACAATGAGCAGTTCTTC

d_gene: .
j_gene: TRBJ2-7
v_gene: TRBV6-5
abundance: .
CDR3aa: CASSYASPYEQYF
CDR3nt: TGTGCCAGCAGTTACGCGTCTCCATACGAGCAGTACTTC

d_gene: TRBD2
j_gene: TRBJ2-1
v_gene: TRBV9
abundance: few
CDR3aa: CASSVEGGVVSYNEQFF
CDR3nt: TGTGCCAGCAGCGTAGAGGGAGGGGTGGTCTCCTACAATGAGCAGTTCTTC

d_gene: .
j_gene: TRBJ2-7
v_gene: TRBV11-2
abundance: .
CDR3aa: CASSLFNSIYEQYF
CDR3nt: TGTGCCAGCAGCTTATTTAACAGTATCTACGAGCAGTACTTC

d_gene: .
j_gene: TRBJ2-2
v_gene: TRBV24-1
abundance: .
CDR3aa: CATAGSNTGELFF
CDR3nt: TGTGCCACGGCGGGATCGAACACCGGGGAGCTGTTTTTT

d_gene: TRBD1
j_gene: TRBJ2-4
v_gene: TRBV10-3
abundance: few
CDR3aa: CAISGTGGWDIQYF
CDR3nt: TGTGCCATCAGTGGGACAGGGGGCTGGGACATTCAGTACTTC

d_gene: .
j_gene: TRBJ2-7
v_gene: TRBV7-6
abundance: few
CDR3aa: CASSLGQLSYEQYF
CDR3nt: TGTGCCAGCAGCTTGGGACAACTCTCCTACGAGCAGTACTTC

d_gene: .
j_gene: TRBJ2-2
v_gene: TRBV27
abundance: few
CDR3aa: CASSHNSGGELFF
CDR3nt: TGTGCCAGCAGCCATAACTCGGGCGGGGAGCTGTTTTTT

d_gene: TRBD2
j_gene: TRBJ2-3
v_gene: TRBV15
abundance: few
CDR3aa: CATSRDRSSGGGRDTQYF
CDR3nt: TGTGCCACCAGCAGAGATCGATCCAGCGGGGGGGGTAGAGATACGCAGTATTTT

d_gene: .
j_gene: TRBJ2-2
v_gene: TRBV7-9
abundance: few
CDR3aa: CASSSPLSSGELFF
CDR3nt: TGTGCCAGCAGCTCTCCATTGAGCTCCGGGGAGCTGTTTTTT

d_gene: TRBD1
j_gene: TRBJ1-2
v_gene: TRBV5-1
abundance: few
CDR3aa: CASSLRTGDYLGGGENYGYTF
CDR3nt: TGCGCCAGCAGCTTGCGGACAGGGGATTATCTTGGTGGAGGGGAAAACTATGGCTACACCTTC

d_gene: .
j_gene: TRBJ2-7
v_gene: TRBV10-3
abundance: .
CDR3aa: CAIRADQGLNYEQYF
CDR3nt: TGTGCCATCAGAGCCGATCAGGGATTGAACTACGAGCAGTACTTC

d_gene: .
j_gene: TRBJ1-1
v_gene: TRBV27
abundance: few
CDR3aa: CASSSWGGNTEAFF
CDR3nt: TGTGCCAGCAGTTCTTGGGGGGGGAACACTGAAGCTTTCTTT

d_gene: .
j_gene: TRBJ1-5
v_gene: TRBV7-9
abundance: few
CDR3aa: CASSLLGADSNQPQHF
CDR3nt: TGTGCCAGCAGCTTATTGGGGGCCGATAGCAATCAGCCCCAGCATTTT

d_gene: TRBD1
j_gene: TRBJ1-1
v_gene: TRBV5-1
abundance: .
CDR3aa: CASSFWDRGPTEAFF
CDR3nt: TGCGCCAGCAGCTTTTGGGACAGGGGGCCCACTGAAGCTTTCTTT

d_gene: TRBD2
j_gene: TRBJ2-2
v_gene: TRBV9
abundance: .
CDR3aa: CASSVTSGPWMGELFF
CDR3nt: TGTGCCAGCAGCGTTACTAGCGGGCCTTGGATGGGGGAGCTGTTTTTT

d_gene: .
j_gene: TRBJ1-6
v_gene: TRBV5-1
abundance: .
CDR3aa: CASSSQQNSPLHF
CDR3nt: TGCGCCAGCAGTTCACAGCAAAATTCACCCCTCCACTTT

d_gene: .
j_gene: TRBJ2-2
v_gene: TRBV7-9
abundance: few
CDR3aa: CASSLGSPAPGELFF
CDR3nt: TGTGCCAGCAGCTTAGGAAGCCCAGCGCCCGGGGAGCTGTTTTTT

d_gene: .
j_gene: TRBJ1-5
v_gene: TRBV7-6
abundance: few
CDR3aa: CASSLRVGGNQPQHF
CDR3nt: TGTGCCAGCAGTTTGCGGGTGGGAGGCAATCAGCCCCAGCATTTT

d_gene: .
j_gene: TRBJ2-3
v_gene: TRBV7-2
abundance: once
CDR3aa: CASSLWASTDTQYF
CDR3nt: TGTGCCAGCAGCTTATGGGCCAGCACAGATACGCAGTATTTT

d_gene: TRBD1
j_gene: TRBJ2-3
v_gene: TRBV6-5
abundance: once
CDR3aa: CASSWGQGKTDTQYF
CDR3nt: TGTGCCAGCAGTTGGGGACAGGGAAAGACAGATACGCAGTATTTT

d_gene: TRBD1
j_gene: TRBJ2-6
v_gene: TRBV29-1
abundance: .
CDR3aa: CSVRDSFISGANVLTF
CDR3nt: TGCAGCGTACGGGACAGCTTCATCTCTGGGGCCAACGTCCTGACTTTC

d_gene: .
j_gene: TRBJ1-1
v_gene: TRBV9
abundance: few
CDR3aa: CASSVESGATWNTEAFF
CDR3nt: TGTGCCAGCAGCGTAGAGTCCGGTGCAACATGGAACACTGAAGCTTTCTTT

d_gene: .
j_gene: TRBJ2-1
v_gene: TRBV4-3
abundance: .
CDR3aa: CASSPRTNGRNEQFF
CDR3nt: TGCGCCAGCAGCCCACGAACTAACGGACGCAATGAGCAGTTCTTC

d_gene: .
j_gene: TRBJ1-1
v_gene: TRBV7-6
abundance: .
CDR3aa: CASSLAVSTGFMNTEAFF
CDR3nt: TGTGCCAGCAGCTTAGCGGTTTCGACAGGATTTATGAACACTGAAGCTTTCTTT

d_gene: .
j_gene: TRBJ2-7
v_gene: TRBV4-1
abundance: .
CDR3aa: CASSQGLGPHEQYF
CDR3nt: TGCGCCAGCAGCCAAGGGTTGGGACCCCACGAGCAGTACTTC

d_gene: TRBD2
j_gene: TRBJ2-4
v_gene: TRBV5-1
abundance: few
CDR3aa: CASTFSGGHKVVQYF
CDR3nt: TGCGCCAGCACCTTCTCGGGAGGCCATAAAGTAGTTCAGTACTTC

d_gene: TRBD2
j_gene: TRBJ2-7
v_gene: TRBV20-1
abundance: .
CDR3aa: CSARRLARSYEQYF
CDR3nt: TGCAGTGCTCGAAGACTAGCGAGAAGCTACGAGCAGTACTTC

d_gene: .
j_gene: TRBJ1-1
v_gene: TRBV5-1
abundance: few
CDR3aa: CASSLKQGMNTEAFF
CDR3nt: TGCGCCAGCAGCTTGAAGCAGGGCATGAACACTGAAGCTTTCTTT

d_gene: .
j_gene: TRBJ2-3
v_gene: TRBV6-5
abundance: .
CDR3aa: CASSYSSGSTDTQYF
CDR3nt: TGTGCCAGCAGTTACTCCTCGGGCAGCACAGATACGCAGTATTTT